This section outlines one T cell receptor beta chain sequence together with its context. Antigen unknown. Profiling relied on immunoSEQ multiplex PCR, and the TCRdb table lists in-frame clones only, not all of them. The table includes more than 30,000 clones, 85% detected once. This specimen belongs to a study of PD-1 blockade in mismatch repair-deficient tumors. CDR3 length: 18 amino acids. With V trimmed by 2 bases and J by 3 bases, 18 bases remained unmatched. Looked up from germline, CDR1 is SQVTM and CDR2 is ANQGSEA. A few pembrolizumab responders had their TCRs sequenced. The study's findings and limits: Tumor-resident clones, often undetectable pretreatment in blood, expanded then contracted after pembrolizumab.

The sequencing here drew on peripheral blood, taken roughly 76 weeks after starting pembrolizumab. The chain joins TRBV29-1 to TRBJ2-7, with TRBD2 matching 8 bases. The sequence was obtained from an adult with mismatch repair-deficient cancer. CDR3 sequence (DNA): TGCAGCGTTGAATACGGATCGAGGGCTAGCGGGCGGAACTACGAGCAGTACTTC. Encoded protein: CSVEYGSRASGRNYEQYF.